This T cell receptor (beta chain) was found in a study of cytomegalovirus exposure and HLA in healthy donors. With 60 Vbeta and 13 Jbeta primers, the PCR was carried out. TCRdb's table, derived via immunoSEQ multiplex PCR, lists solely in-frame clones and lacks some. The data hold 150,000 to 170,000 clones, with around 79% observed a single time. This CDR3 is 16 amino acids long. Germline V CDR1 and CDR2: SGHVS, FQNEAQ. V was clipped by 5 bases and J by 0 bases; unmatched bases: 5. This clone was seen a few times. This TCR was sampled from a man younger than 40 in good health and CMV-seropositive. Sequencing was carried out using PBMCs. V and J are TRBV7-8 and TRBJ2-1; 9 bases align to TRBD2. The CDR3 reads CASSPSGGSSYNEQFF. For the CDR3, the DNA is TGTGCCAGCAGCCCCAGCGGGGGGTCCTCCTACAATGAGCAGTTCTTC.